This T cell receptor (beta chain) came from a study of T-cell memory formation after mild COVID-19. 5'RACE primed from the constant segment yielded TCR alpha and TCR beta cDNA libraries bearing sample barcodes and UMIs. In TCRdb, the 5' RACE reads were re-called with MiXCR into one record per CDR3 protein. Among about 430,000 distinct CDR3 sequences listed, roughly 24% were seen once. With 1 base clipped from V and 6 bases from J, the junction kept 14 bases outside the gene matches. CDR3 length: 18 amino acids. Germline V gene data show CDR1 as SGHAT and CDR2 as FQNNGV. The sequencing input was PBMCs or a T cell subset sorted from them (not recorded which). The chain joins TRBV11-2 to TRBJ2-1; TRBD2 matches at 8 bases. This TCR was recovered from an adult woman who had mild COVID-19 (a few samples of this study predate the infection). Cell type and time point are not known. The CDR3 reads CASSLGHGSGSPVNEQFF. In nucleotides, the CDR3 is TGTGCCAGCAGCTTAGGTCACGGGAGCGGGAGTCCGGTCAATGAGCAGTTCTTC.